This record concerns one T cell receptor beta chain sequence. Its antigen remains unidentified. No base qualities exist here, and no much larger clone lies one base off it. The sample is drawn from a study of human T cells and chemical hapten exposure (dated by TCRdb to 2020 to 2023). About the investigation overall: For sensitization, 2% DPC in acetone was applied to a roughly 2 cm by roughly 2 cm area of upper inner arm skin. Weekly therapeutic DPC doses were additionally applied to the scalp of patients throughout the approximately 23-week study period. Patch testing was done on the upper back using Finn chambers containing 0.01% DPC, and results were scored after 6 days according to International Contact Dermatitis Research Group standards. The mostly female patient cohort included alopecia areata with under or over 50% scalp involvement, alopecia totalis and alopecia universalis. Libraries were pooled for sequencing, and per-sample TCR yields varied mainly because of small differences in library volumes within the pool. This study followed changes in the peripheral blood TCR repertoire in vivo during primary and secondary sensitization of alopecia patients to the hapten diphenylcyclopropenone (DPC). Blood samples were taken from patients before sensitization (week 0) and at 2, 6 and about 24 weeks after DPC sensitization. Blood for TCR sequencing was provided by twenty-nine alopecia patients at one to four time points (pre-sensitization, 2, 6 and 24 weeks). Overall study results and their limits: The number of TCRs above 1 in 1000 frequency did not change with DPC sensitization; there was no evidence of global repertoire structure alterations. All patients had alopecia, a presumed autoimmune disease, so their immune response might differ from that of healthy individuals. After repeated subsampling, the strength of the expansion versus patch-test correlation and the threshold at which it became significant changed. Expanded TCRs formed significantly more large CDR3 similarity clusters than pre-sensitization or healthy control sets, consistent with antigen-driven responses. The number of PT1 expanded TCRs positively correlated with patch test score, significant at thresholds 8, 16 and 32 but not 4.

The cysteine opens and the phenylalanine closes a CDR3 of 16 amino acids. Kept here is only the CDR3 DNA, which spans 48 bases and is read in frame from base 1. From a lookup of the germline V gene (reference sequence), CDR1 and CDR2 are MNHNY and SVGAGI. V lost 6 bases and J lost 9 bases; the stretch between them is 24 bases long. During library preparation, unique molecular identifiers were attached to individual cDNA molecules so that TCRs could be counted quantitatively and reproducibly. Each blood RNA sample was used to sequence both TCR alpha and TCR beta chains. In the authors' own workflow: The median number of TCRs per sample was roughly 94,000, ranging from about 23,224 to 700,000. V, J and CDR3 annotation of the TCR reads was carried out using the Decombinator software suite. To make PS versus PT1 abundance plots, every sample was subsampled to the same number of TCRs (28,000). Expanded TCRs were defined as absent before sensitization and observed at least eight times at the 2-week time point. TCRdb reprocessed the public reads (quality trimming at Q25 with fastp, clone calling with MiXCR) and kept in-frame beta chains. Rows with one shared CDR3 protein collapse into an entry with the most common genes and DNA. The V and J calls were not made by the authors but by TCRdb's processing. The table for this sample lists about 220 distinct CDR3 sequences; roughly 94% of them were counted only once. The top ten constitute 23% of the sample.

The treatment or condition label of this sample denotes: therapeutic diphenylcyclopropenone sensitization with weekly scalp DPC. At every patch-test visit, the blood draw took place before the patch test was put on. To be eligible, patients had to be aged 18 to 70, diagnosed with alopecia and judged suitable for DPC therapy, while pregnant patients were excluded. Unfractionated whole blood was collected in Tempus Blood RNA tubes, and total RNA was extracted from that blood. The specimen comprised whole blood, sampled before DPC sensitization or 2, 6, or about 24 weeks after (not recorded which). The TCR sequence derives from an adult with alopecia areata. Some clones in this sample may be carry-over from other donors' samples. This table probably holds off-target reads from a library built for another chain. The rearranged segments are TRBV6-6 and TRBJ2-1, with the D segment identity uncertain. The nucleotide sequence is TGTGCCAGCAGCCTAACCAAGGCCCCGGCTATGGGTGAGCAGTTCTTC. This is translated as CASSLTKAPAMGEQFF.